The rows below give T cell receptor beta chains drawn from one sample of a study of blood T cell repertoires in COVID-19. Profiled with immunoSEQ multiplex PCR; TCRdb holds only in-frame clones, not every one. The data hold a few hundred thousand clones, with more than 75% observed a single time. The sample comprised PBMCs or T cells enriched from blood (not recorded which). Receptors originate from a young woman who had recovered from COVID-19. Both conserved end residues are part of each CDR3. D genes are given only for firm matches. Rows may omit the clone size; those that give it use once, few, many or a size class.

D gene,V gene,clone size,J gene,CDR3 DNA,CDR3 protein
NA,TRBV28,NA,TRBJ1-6,TGTGCCAGCAGTCCTGGTCAGATCTCACCCCTCCACTTT,CASSPGQISPLHF
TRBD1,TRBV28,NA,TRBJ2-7,TGTGCCAGCAGCGAAGCCGGGACAGGGGTCTACGAGCAGTACTTC,CASSEAGTGVYEQYF
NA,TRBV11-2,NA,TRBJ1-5,TGTGCCAGCAGCTTAGGGGGCTCAGGTCAGCCCCAGCATTTT,CASSLGGSGQPQHF
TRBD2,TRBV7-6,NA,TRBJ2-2,TGTGCCAGCAGCTTAGGACTAGCGGGCACCGGGGAGCTGTTTTTT,CASSLGLAGTGELFF
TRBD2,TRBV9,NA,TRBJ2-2,TGTGCCAGCAGCGTAGGGTCTAGCGGGGGTGTGCGTGCCGGGGAGCTGTTTTTT,CASSVGSSGGVRAGELFF
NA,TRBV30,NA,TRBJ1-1,TGTGCCTGGATCGTAGTGAAAGAAGCTTTCTTT,CAWIVVKEAFF
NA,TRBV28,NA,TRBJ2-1,TGTGCCAGCAGTCCAGGACAGAGATACAATGAGCAGTTCTTC,CASSPGQRYNEQFF
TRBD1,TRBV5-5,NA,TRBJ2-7,TGTGCCAGCAGCTTCGGGACAGGGGGCTACGAGCAGTACTTC,CASSFGTGGYEQYF
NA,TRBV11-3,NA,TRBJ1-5,TGTGCCAGCAGCTTATCTCGTGTCGCGGATGAGGGCAATCAGCCCCAGCATTTT,CASSLSRVADEGNQPQHF
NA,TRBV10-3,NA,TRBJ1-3,TGTGCCATCAGTGAAACAGAAGCCTCTGGAAACACCATATATTTT,CAISETEASGNTIYF
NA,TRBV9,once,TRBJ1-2,TGTGCCAGCAGCGTAGCTCCCTCGCAGGACACCGCCGATGGCTACACCTTC,CASSVAPSQDTADGYTF
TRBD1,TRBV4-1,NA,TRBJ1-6,TGCGCCAGCAGCCAAGATGGGGGACAGGGAGCAAAACCCCTCCACTTT,CASSQDGGQGAKPLHF
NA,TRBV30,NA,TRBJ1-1,TGTGCCTGGAGTCCCAGGGTCTCTGAAGCTTTCTTT,CAWSPRVSEAFF
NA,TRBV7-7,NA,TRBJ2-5,TGTGCCAGCACACCGGGGGTAGGAAGGATCGAGACCCAGTACTTC,CASTPGVGRIETQYF
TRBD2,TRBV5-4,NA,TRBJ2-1,TGTGCCAGCAGCTTGAGTCTAGCGGGGAAGAATGAGCAGTTCTTC,CASSLSLAGKNEQFF
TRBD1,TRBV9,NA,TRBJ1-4,TGTGCCAGCAGCGGGCCCGGGGACAGGGATAATGAAAAACTGTTTTTT,CASSGPGDRDNEKLFF
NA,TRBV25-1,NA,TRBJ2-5,TGTGCCAGCAGTGAATATAGGTCAGTCACGGGGCAAGAGACCCAGTACTTC,CASSEYRSVTGQETQYF
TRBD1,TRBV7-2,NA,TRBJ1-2,TGTGCCAGCAGCTTGACCGGGACAGCGATCTATGGCTACACCTTC,CASSLTGTAIYGYTF
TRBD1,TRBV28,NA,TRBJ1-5,TGTGCCAGCAGCCTACAGGGGGGCCATCAGCCCCAGCATTTT,CASSLQGGHQPQHF
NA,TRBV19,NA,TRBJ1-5,TGTGCCAGTAGTATAGATCTCAATCAGCCCCAGCATTTT,CASSIDLNQPQHF
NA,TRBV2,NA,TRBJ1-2,TGTGCCAGCAGCGAGGGCCCCTATGGCTACACCTTC,CASSEGPYGYTF
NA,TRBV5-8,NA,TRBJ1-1,TGTGCCAGCAGCCCAGGGCCTAACACTGAAGCTTTCTTT,CASSPGPNTEAFF